Included here is one T cell receptor (beta chain) sequence, with context. Antigen specificity is unknown. In germline, CDR1 is DFQATT, CDR2 SNEGSKA (reference sequence). The CDR3 runs to 12 residues. These data come from a study of response to subunit inactivated influenza vaccine. Findings of the study overall: The authors suggested that every seasonal influenza vaccination recruits few new T cells.

A single record per CDR3 protein comes from TCRdb applying MiXCR to the RT-PCR reads. Among approximately 530,000 distinct CDR3 sequences listed, approximately 7.2% were seen once. The origin of this receptor is a man between 50 and 75 years old who received an inactivated influenza vaccine. The starting material was PBMCs from blood, obtained 23 to 25 months after vaccination. The chain has TRBV20-1 and TRBJ1-1, with D unresolved. In DNA, the CDR3 is TGCATCGGCGGGCGCCCGAACACTGAAGCTTTCTTT. Encoded protein: CIGGRPNTEAFF.